This is a list of T cell receptor beta chains from one sample in a study of blood T cells in healthy people across ages. MiXCR was run by TCRdb on the 5' RACE reads, yielding one entry per CDR3 protein. The sample comprises some 640,000 distinct CDR3 sequences, approximately 50% of which are singletons, and roughly a third rests with the top ten. Sequencing was carried out using blood. The origin of the receptors is an older woman in good health. CDR3s include the opening cysteine and the closing phenylalanine or tryptophan. D genes are given only for firm matches. Clone size appears in some rows only: once, few, many, or a class for an expanded clone.

TRBJ2-5	NA	NA	TRBV19	CASSMGRDHRRYF	TGCGCCAGTAGTATGGGTCGGGACCACCGACGGTACTTC
TRBJ2-7	few	NA	TRBV20-1	CSAEGSNYEQYF	TGCAGTGCTGAGGGGTCAAACTACGAGCAGTACTTC
TRBJ2-1	NA	NA	TRBV20-1	CSARDITGLGNEQFF	TGCAGTGCTAGAGATATTACAGGGTTGGGCAATGAGCAGTTCTTC
TRBJ2-7	NA	NA	TRBV20-1	CSAPAQSYEQYF	TGCAGTGCCCCGGCCCAGTCCTACGAGCAGTACTTC
TRBJ1-2	NA	NA	TRBV6-1	CASIELPVGTPKGYTF	TGTGCCAGCATTGAGCTCCCAGTCGGTACCCCGAAGGGCTACACCTTC
TRBJ1-2	few	NA	TRBV4-3	CASSQEGPGTAALVLGYTF	TGCGCCAGCAGCCAAGAAGGTCCCGGGACGGCCGCGCTCGTGTTAGGCTACACCTTC
TRBJ2-1	NA	NA	TRBV3-1	CASSQGYNEQFF	TGTGCCAGCAGTCAGGGCTACAATGAGCAGTTCTTC
TRBJ2-1	NA	TRBD1	TRBV7-2	CASSLMHRGNPFF	TGTGCCAGCAGCTTAATGCACAGGGGGAATCCGTTCTTC
TRBJ2-7	NA	NA	TRBV20-1	CSARDRSALSYEQYF	TGCAGTGCTAGAGATCGAAGCGCCCTCTCCTACGAGCAGTACTTC
TRBJ2-7	NA	TRBD2	TRBV20-1	CSANGAGGPNEQYF	TGCAGTGCTAATGGAGCGGGAGGGCCCAACGAGCAGTACTTC
TRBJ2-5	once	NA	TRBV30	CAWSRRSASEGEQYF	TGTGCCTGGAGTCGTAGAAGCGCATCCGAGGGAGAGCAGTACTTC
TRBJ1-2	few	NA	TRBV4-1	CASSPTNSGGANYGYTF	TGCGCCAGCAGCCCGACCAATTCCGGCGGTGCTAACTATGGCTACACCTTC
TRBJ2-5	few	NA	TRBV24-1	CATRGQGETQYF	TGTGCCACCCGTGGGCAGGGGGAGACCCAGTACTTC
TRBJ2-1	NA	NA	TRBV20-1	CSARESDWAYSNEQFF	TGCAGTGCTAGAGAATCCGACTGGGCCTATAGCAATGAGCAGTTCTTC
TRBJ2-5	NA	TRBD1	TRBV5-1	CTSSRTGGGETQYF	TGCACCAGCAGCCGGACAGGGGGTGGGGAGACCCAGTACTTC
TRBJ2-3	NA	TRBD1	TRBV20-1	CSAKMDRGHVTQYF	TGCAGTGCTAAAATGGACAGGGGGCATGTTACGCAGTATTTT
TRBJ2-1	NA	NA	TRBV6-2/TRBV6-3	CASSYLFGGVGRNEQFF	TGTGCCAGCAGTTACTTGTTCGGGGGAGTGGGGAGGAATGAGCAGTTCTTC
TRBJ2-7	NA	NA	TRBV28	CASKDRRGIRAYEQYF	TGTGCCAGCAAGGATAGAAGAGGGATTCGGGCCTACGAGCAGTACTTC
TRBJ2-4	few	NA	TRBV12-3/TRBV12-4	CASSLGLDRTGGLAKNIQYF	TGTGCCAGCAGTTTAGGTTTGGACAGAACTGGGGGTTTAGCCAAAAACATTCAGTACTTC
TRBJ2-5	NA	NA	TRBV20-1	CSTIKSGQETQYF	TGCAGTACTATTAAGTCCGGGCAAGAGACCCAGTACTTC
TRBJ2-7	few	NA	TRBV18	CASSPPSVRDIEQYF	TGTGCCAGCTCGCCACCTTCAGTCAGGGACATCGAGCAGTACTTC
TRBJ2-7	NA	TRBD2	TRBV4-2	CASSRDTSGVTYEQYF	TGTGCCAGCAGCCGCGATACTAGCGGCGTAACCTACGAGCAGTACTTC
TRBJ1-5	NA	NA	TRBV5-1	CASSLEGLGNQPQHF	TGCGCCAGCAGCTTGGAAGGGCTGGGCAATCAGCCCCAGCATTTT
TRBJ2-3	few	NA	TRBV5-5	CASMRLGVADTQYF	TGTGCCAGCATGAGGCTCGGCGTAGCAGATACGCAGTATTTT
TRBJ2-1	NA	NA	TRBV24-1	CATSDIRGVSGYNEQFF	TGTGCCACCAGTGATATCCGCGGAGTGTCGGGATACAATGAGCAGTTCTTC
TRBJ1-2	NA	TRBD1	TRBV29-1	CSVEGDRIGGYTF	TGCAGCGTTGAAGGGGACAGGATTGGAGGCTACACCTTC
TRBJ2-1	NA	TRBD1	TRBV12-3/TRBV12-4	CASRPARTGGHNEQFF	TGTGCCAGCAGACCCGCACGGACAGGGGGGCACAATGAGCAGTTCTTC
TRBJ2-5	NA	NA	TRBV27	CASSLSMGQETQYF	TGTGCCAGCAGTTTATCGATGGGCCAGGAGACCCAGTACTTC
TRBJ2-7	NA	NA	TRBV12-3/TRBV12-4	CASSLPGARSYEQYF	TGTGCCAGCAGTCTCCCCGGGGCACGCTCCTACGAGCAGTACTTC
TRBJ1-6	NA	NA	TRBV28	CASISASYNSPLHF	TGTGCCAGCATCTCTGCCTCCTATAATTCACCCCTCCACTTT
TRBJ2-5	NA	TRBD1	TRBV28	CASKGAGGLETQYF	TGTGCCAGCAAGGGAGCAGGGGGCCTCGAGACCCAGTACTTC
TRBJ2-7	NA	TRBD1	TRBV7-2	CASTTGGSDPSAYEQYF	TGTGCCAGTACCACAGGGGGTTCAGATCCCTCCGCCTACGAGCAGTACTTC
TRBJ2-7	few	TRBD2	TRBV4-3	CASSHLRTSASYEQYF	TGCGCCAGCAGCCACCTCCGGACTAGCGCTTCCTACGAGCAGTACTTC
TRBJ2-1	NA	NA	TRBV7-2	CASSTDYDEQFF	TGTGCCAGCAGCACCGATTACGATGAGCAGTTCTTC
TRBJ2-5	NA	NA	TRBV5-1	CASSLEWANSETQYF	TGCGCCAGCAGCTTGGAGTGGGCAAACTCGGAGACCCAGTACTTC
TRBJ1-5	NA	NA	TRBV5-1	CASSLAGVDQPQHF	TGCGCCAGCAGCTTGGCAGGGGTTGATCAGCCCCAGCATTTT
TRBJ2-1	NA	TRBD2	TRBV7-3	CASSSLGEAGVFNEQFF	TGTGCCAGCAGCTCTCTAGGGGAAGCGGGAGTATTTAATGAGCAGTTCTTC
TRBJ1-1	NA	NA	TRBV4-3	CASSQELGSEAFF	TGCGCCAGCAGCCAAGAGCTGGGCTCTGAAGCTTTCTTT
TRBJ2-1	NA	NA	TRBV20-1	CSAPIGGTYNEQFF	TGCAGTGCGCCGATCGGCGGGACCTACAATGAGCAGTTCTTC
TRBJ2-2	NA	TRBD1	TRBV2	CASSTQGITGELFF	TGTGCCAGCAGTACACAGGGGATCACCGGGGAGCTGTTTTTT
TRBJ2-7	NA	NA	TRBV12-3/TRBV12-4	CASSWRSYEQYF	TGTGCCAGCTCATGGCGCTCCTACGAGCAGTACTTC
TRBJ1-1	few	NA	TRBV27	CASSLSKGNTEAFF	TGTGCCAGCAGTTTATCTAAGGGGAACACTGAAGCTTTCTTT
TRBJ2-4	few	NA	TRBV7-2	CASSLGWVGLAKNIQYF	TGTGCCAGCAGCTTAGGTTGGGTGGGGCTAGCCAAAAACATTCAGTACTTC
TRBJ2-3	NA	NA	TRBV2	CASSEGPIHTQYF	TGTGCCAGCAGTGAAGGACCCATCCATACGCAGTATTTT
TRBJ1-1	few	NA	TRBV12-3/TRBV12-4	CASGLQGRDTEAFF	TGTGCCAGCGGCCTCCAGGGACGGGACACTGAAGCTTTCTTT
TRBJ2-7	NA	NA	TRBV7-2	CASSLVMTDNEQYF	TGTGCCAGCAGCTTAGTTATGACCGACAATGAGCAGTACTTC
TRBJ2-6	NA	TRBD2	TRBV19	CASSIQRLAGTISGANVLTF	TGTGCCAGTAGTATTCAGCGTCTAGCGGGGACAATCTCTGGGGCCAACGTCCTGACTTTC
TRBJ2-5	NA	NA	TRBV5-1	CASSLGLVASDEQYF	TGCGCCAGCAGCTTGGGACTAGTCGCCAGCGATGAGCAGTACTTC